This TCR beta chain was profiled in a study of blood T cell repertoires in COVID-19. Original processing notes: Cell counts per sample came from amplifying reference gene primers. The method was immunoSEQ multiplex PCR; TCRdb's version includes in-frame clones alone and lacks a portion of them. That table is the source of V, J and clone size, and D and trimming were worked out from the DNA. Found here are approximately 260,000 clones, 80% to 90% of them singletons; the top ten hold roughly 10%. From germline, CDR1 is SGHTA and CDR2 FQGNSA. V lost 5 bases, J lost 5 bases, and 2 bases stayed unmatched. This CDR3 has 13 amino acids. Patients of the Seattle cohort, enrolled during active infection, were followed longitudinally.

The source of this sequence is a woman aged 70 to 79 with COVID-19, enrolled during active disease. What was sequenced was peripheral blood. The chain joins TRBV7-2 to TRBJ1-4; TRBD1 aligns across 7 bases. CDR3 loop: CASSRGLNEKLFF. DNA of the CDR3: TGTGCCAGCAGCAGGGGGCTAAATGAAAAACTGTTTTTT.